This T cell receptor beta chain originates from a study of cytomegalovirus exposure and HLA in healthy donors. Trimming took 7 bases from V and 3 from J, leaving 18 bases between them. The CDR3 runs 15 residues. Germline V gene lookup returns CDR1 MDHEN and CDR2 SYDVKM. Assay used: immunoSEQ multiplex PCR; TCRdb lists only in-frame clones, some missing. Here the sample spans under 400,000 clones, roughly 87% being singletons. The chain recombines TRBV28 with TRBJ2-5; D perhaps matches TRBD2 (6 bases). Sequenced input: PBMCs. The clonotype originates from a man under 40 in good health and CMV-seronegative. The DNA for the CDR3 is TGTGCCAGCACCTTGGGGGGACTCACCGAAGAGACCCAGTACTTC. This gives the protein CASTLGGLTEETQYF. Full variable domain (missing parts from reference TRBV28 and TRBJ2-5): DVKVTQSSRYLVKRTGEKVFLECVQDMDHENMFWYRQDPGLGLRLIYFSYDVKMKEKGDIPEGYSVSREKKERFSLILESASTNQTSMYLCASTLGGLTEETQYFGPGTRLLVL.